Following are 15 T cell receptor beta chains from one sample sequenced in a study of ipilimumab plus nivolumab after autologous stem cell transplantation. Assay: immunoSEQ multiplex PCR; the TCRdb copy retains only in-frame clones and omits some. The sample holds about 83,000 clones, over 80% seen once. Sequencing was performed on PBMCs, taken in a trial of ipilimumab plus nivolumab as post-transplant consolidation. The origin of the receptors is a male donor with diffuse large B-cell lymphoma.

The chain is built from TRBV11-3 and TRBJ2-5; 7 positions match TRBD1. V shed 3 bases, J shed 3 bases, and the junction held 4 bases outside the gene matches. CDR3 length equals 14 residues. Germline values: CDR1 SGHNT, CDR2 YENEEA. The CDR3 coding sequence is TGTGCCAGCAGCTTTAGGGGGCAAGAAGAGACCCAGTACTTC. This translates into CASSFRGQEETQYF.

In this sample, this clone turned up once. The chain has TRBV27 and TRBJ1-1; D may be TRBD1 (6 bases). This CDR3 is 13 amino acids long. Trimming pared 6 bases from V and 5 bases from J, leaving 13 bases between. Germline CDR1 is MNHEY and CDR2 is SMNVEV (reference sequence). The CDR3 sequence is CASRGAGTTEAFF. The CDR3 nucleotides read TGTGCCAGCAGGGGGGCAGGGACAACTGAAGCTTTCTTT.

V is TRBV29-1 and J is TRBJ2-1; no clear D. The CDR3 contains 11 residues. Germline assignment: CDR1 SQVTM and CDR2 ANQGSEA. V dropped 1 base and J dropped 6 bases, with 4 bases sitting between them. The CDR3 loop reads CSVEVSNEQFF. In DNA, the CDR3 is TGCAGCGTTGAAGTTTCCAATGAGCAGTTCTTC.

The chain combines TRBV11-2 with TRBJ1-2; 8 bases agree with TRBD1. This CDR3 region has 14 residues. CDR1 and CDR2 from the germline V gene are SGHAT and FQNNGV. V lost 5 bases and J lost 9; bases outside the gene matches: 11. The CDR3 protein is CASSPDRGGSRYTF. CDR3 nucleotide sequence: TGTGCCAGCAGCCCTGACAGGGGTGGTAGTCGCTACACCTTC.

This chain joins TRBV10-2 and TRBJ2-7; 10 bases are shared with TRBD1. Trimming took 6 bases from V and 4 from J; bases not matched to a gene: 6. The CDR3 totals 14 residues. Germline V gives CDR1 WSHSY, CDR2 SAAADI. CDR3 DNA sequence: TGCGCCAGCAGGTTCGGACAGGGGGATTACGAGCAGTACTTC. This gives the protein CASRFGQGDYEQYF.

This clone has a handful of counts. This chain links TRBV7-6 with TRBJ2-1, with D possibly matching TRBD1 (5 bases). The CDR3 runs 13 residues. The V and J ends lost 1 base and 10 bases respectively, with 11 bases between them. Germline assignment: CDR1 SGHVS and CDR2 FNYEAQ. The CDR3 sequence: CASSLGQISEQFF. DNA for the CDR3: TGTGCCAGCAGCTTAGGACAGATTTCAGAGCAGTTCTTC.

The rearrangement joins TRBV7-2 to TRBJ2-3; D gene unclear. The CDR3 runs to 14 residues. Germline V gives CDR1 SGHTA, CDR2 FQGNSA. V lost 1 base and J 14 bases, leaving 19 bases between the germline ends. Here the CDR3 DNA reads TGTGCCAGCAGCTTAGATCTACAACGCCGGAGACCGTATTTT. Its protein is CASSLDLQRRRPYF. The full variable domain, its missing parts supplied by reference TRBV7-2 and TRBJ2-3, is GAGVSQSPSNKVTEKGKDVELRCDPISGHTALYWYRQSLGQGLEFLIYFQGNSAPDKSGLPSDRFSAERTGGSVSTLTIQRTQQEDSAVYLCASSLDLQRRRPYFGPGTRLTVL.

The rearrangement joins TRBV11-2 to TRBJ2-5; D possibly corresponds to TRBD2 (5 bases). With 4 bases removed from V and 1 base from J, the gap between germline ends came to 10 bases. The CDR3 has 14 amino acids. Germline-derived CDR1 and CDR2 are SGHAT and FQNNGV. CDR3 coding DNA: TGTGCCAGCAGCTCCGGAGGACCCCAAGAGACCCAGTACTTC. This translates into CASSSGGPQETQYF.

This chain joins TRBV21-1 and TRBJ2-3; the tabulated D call, TRBD2, remains unverified against the DNA. TRBV21-1 is given as a pseudogene. This CDR3 has 14 amino acids. This CDR3 is CARRGTSFTDTQYF. Here the CDR3 DNA reads TGTGCCAGGCGTGGGACTAGCTTCACAGATACGCAGTATTTT.

The chain employs TRBV30 and TRBJ2-2; D is unclear. The CDR3 consists of 12 residues. Per the germline V gene, CDR1 is GTSNPN and CDR2 is SVGIG (reference sequence). The V end lost 2 bases, the J end lost 8 bases, and 9 bases lay between the germline ends. CDR3 sequence reads: CAWSPPWGELFF. The CDR3 nucleotides are TGTGCCTGGAGTCCCCCGTGGGGGGAGCTGTTTTTT.

This chain links TRBV2 with TRBJ2-3; D is unresolved. V lost 8 bases and J lost 2, with 20 bases in between. Germline V gene sequence: CDR1 SNHLY, CDR2 FYNNEI. CDR3 length: 16 residues. CDR3 nucleotides: TGTGCCAGCCTCCCTATGAGCCGCCACAACACAGATACGCAGTATTTT. Its translation is CASLPMSRHNTDTQYF.

V and J are TRBV28 and TRBJ1-6, with D possibly being TRBD1 (6 bases). The CDR3 has 15 amino acids. V shed 5 bases and J shed 5 bases, with 13 bases lying between them. CDR1 is MDHEN, CDR2 SYDVKM, per germline. CDR3 protein: CASSEIQGNNSPLHF. The CDR3 DNA reads TGTGCCAGCAGTGAAATACAGGGAAATAATTCACCCCTCCACTTT. Full variable domain (rest looked up from reference TRBV28 and TRBJ1-6): DVKVTQSSRYLVKRTGEKVFLECVQDMDHENMFWYRQDPGLGLRLIYFSYDVKMKEKGDIPEGYSVSREKKERFSLILESASTNQTSMYLCASSEIQGNNSPLHFGNGTRLTVT.

In its sample, this clone was seen once. The rearrangement joins TRBV19 to TRBJ2-2; unclear D gene. The CDR3 runs 15 residues. Germline loops: CDR1 LNHDA, CDR2 SQIVND (reference sequence). V gave up 8 bases and J gave up 0 bases, with 13 bases separating them. CDR3 residues: CASGPGQANTGELFF. The DNA of the CDR3 is TGTGCCAGTGGCCCCGGGCAGGCGAACACCGGGGAGCTGTTTTTT.

This chain joins TRBV7-6 and TRBJ2-2; D might be TRBD2 (6 bases). The ends were cut back, 5 bases at V and 4 bases at J, with 8 bases in the middle. This CDR3 has 13 amino acids. Germline CDR1 SGHVS, CDR2 FNYEAQ. The CDR3 DNA reads as TGTGCCAGCAGCGCCGGGGGCACCGGGGAGCTGTTTTTT. Protein product: CASSAGGTGELFF.

The chain is built from TRBV5-1 and TRBJ2-5; the D gene is possibly TRBD2 (6 bases). The CDR3 runs to 15 residues. Germline loops: CDR1 SGHRS, CDR2 YFSETQ. Trimming cost V 0 bases and J 7 bases, with 16 bases left between them. The CDR3 region is CASSLEASVAGTQYF. In DNA form, the CDR3 reads TGCGCCAGCAGCTTGGAGGCTAGCGTGGCGGGGACCCAGTACTTC.